This T cell receptor (beta chain) was recovered during a study of OX40 agonist ivuxolimab in advanced cancers. The table came from immunoSEQ multiplex PCR; TCRdb's copy has only in-frame clones and leaves some out. The table has 53,000 or so clones, about 83% seen once; the top ten hold roughly 0.6%. People who had autoimmune disease history or systemic immunosuppression were excluded. About this clone itself: No antigen is known for it.

General study results and limits: At 0.1 to 3.0 mg/kg, clonal expansion of CD4+ and CD8+ blood T cells had occurred by week 6. Expanded clones were, on average, more numerous among CD8+ T cells than CD4+.

Trimming stripped 6 bases from V and 4 bases from J, with 18 bases between. Germline assignment: CDR1 MNHEY and CDR2 SVGAGI. The CDR3 runs 15 residues. Specimen: CD4+ or CD8+ T cells sorted from blood, collected in a trial of the OX40 agonist ivuxolimab. The sequence came from an adult with an advanced solid tumor such as melanoma, head and neck, liver or kidney cancer. The chain has TRBV6-5 and TRBJ1-2; D unresolved. The CDR3 is CASRRESRLFYGYTF. In DNA, the CDR3 is TGTGCCAGCAGACGAGAGAGCCGCCTTTTCTATGGCTACACCTTC.